This TCR beta chain emerged from a study of shared clonotypes between healthy human individuals. The table came from immunoSEQ multiplex PCR; TCRdb's copy has only in-frame clones and leaves some out. The sample lists approximately 2.1 million clones; more than 80% were seen once. This CDR3 comprises 15 residues. V was clipped by 8 bases and J by 6 bases; unmatched bases: 16. Germline V gene data show CDR1 as MDHEN and CDR2 as SYDVKM. This chain joins TRBV28 and TRBJ2-7; 7 nucleotides align to TRBD2. Material for sequencing was naive CD4+ T cells from PBMCs. Subset here: CD45RA+ positively selected. This TCR was sampled from a man aged 18 to 30 in good health. Some clones in this sample may be carry-over from other donors' samples. The CDR3: CASRPGQGRVSEQYF. The DNA for the CDR3 is TGTGCCAGCCGGCCGGGCCAAGGGAGGGTGAGCGAGCAGTACTTC.